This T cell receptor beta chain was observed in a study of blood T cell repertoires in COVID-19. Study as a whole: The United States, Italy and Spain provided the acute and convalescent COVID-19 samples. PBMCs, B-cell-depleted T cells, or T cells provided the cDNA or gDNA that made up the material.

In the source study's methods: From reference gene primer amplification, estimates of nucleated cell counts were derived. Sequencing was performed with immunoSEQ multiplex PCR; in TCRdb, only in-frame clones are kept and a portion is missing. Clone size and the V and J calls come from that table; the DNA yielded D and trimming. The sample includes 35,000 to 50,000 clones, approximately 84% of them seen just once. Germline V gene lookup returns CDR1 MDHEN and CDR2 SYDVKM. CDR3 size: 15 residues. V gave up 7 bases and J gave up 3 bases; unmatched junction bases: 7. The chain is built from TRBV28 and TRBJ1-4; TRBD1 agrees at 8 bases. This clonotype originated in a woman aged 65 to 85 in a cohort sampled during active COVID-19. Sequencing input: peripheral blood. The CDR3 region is CASNKFRGPNEKLFF. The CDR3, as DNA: TGTGCCAGCAACAAATTCAGGGGGCCTAATGAAAAACTGTTTTTT.